These T cell receptor beta chains were read from a single sample in a study of blood T cell repertoires in COVID-19. Here immunoSEQ multiplex PCR was the method, and the copy in TCRdb shows in-frame clones only, minus some. Of fewer than 40,000 clones detected, 65% to 90% appear once; the ten largest clones hold 8% to 10%. Source material: peripheral blood. The receptors were gathered from a human donor in a cohort sampled during active COVID-19. The CDR3 runs from the conserved cysteine through the conserved F or W. The order of the fields is D gene, J gene, V gene, CDR3 length, clone size, CDR3 protein, CDR3 DNA. The D gene is left open where the match is weak. Not every row has a clone size; where given, it reads once, few, many or a size class.

d_call: .; j_call: TRBJ2-7; v_call: TRBV20-1; cdr3_length: 13; clone_size: .; cdr3_aa: CSASAGRTYEQYF; cdr3_nt: TGCAGTGCTAGTGCCGGCAGGACCTACGAGCAGTACTTC
d_call: .; j_call: TRBJ2-5; v_call: TRBV5-1; cdr3_length: 13; clone_size: .; cdr3_aa: CASSFASGETQYF; cdr3_nt: TGCGCCAGCAGCTTTGCGTCGGGGGAGACCCAGTACTTC
d_call: .; j_call: TRBJ2-1; v_call: TRBV19; cdr3_length: 16; clone_size: .; cdr3_aa: CASSRGGIERHNEQFF; cdr3_nt: TGTGCCAGTAGTAGGGGAGGCATCGAGCGGCACAATGAGCAGTTCTTC
d_call: TRBD2; j_call: TRBJ2-7; v_call: TRBV20-1; cdr3_length: 14; clone_size: .; cdr3_aa: CSASGAGTTYEQYF; cdr3_nt: TGCAGTGCCAGTGGGGCCGGGACTACTTACGAGCAGTACTTC
d_call: TRBD1; j_call: TRBJ1-2; v_call: TRBV19; cdr3_length: 13; clone_size: .; cdr3_aa: CASGDRDSYGYTF; cdr3_nt: TGTGCCAGCGGGGATCGGGACAGCTATGGCTACACCTTC
d_call: TRBD1; j_call: TRBJ2-3; v_call: TRBV13; cdr3_length: 16; clone_size: .; cdr3_aa: CASSPGQGFSTDTQYF; cdr3_nt: TGTGCCAGCAGCCCCGGACAGGGGTTTAGCACAGATACGCAGTATTTT
d_call: .; j_call: TRBJ1-1; v_call: TRBV9; cdr3_length: 12; clone_size: .; cdr3_aa: CASSAGGGEAFF; cdr3_nt: TGTGCCAGCAGCGCGGGTGGAGGTGAAGCTTTCTTT
d_call: .; j_call: TRBJ1-3; v_call: TRBV6-5; cdr3_length: 13; clone_size: .; cdr3_aa: CASSSVLGNTIYF; cdr3_nt: TGTGCCAGCAGTTCCGTCCTCGGAAACACCATATATTTT
d_call: .; j_call: TRBJ2-7; v_call: TRBV19; cdr3_length: 13; clone_size: .; cdr3_aa: CASSIVAGREQYF; cdr3_nt: TGTGCCAGTAGTATAGTAGCAGGGCGCGAGCAGTACTTC
d_call: TRBD1; j_call: TRBJ2-1; v_call: TRBV3-1/TRBV3-2; cdr3_length: 15; clone_size: few; cdr3_aa: CASSPGTGGRNEQFF; cdr3_nt: TGTGCCAGCAGCCCAGGAACAGGGGGTAGAAATGAGCAGTTCTTC
d_call: .; j_call: TRBJ2-1; v_call: TRBV7-2; cdr3_length: 13; clone_size: .; cdr3_aa: CASSTSSYNEQFF; cdr3_nt: TGTGCCAGCAGCACGAGCTCCTACAATGAGCAGTTCTTC
d_call: TRBD1; j_call: TRBJ2-7; v_call: TRBV5-1; cdr3_length: 16; clone_size: .; cdr3_aa: CASSLGDRAVAYEQYF; cdr3_nt: TGCGCCAGCAGCTTGGGGGACAGAGCCGTTGCCTACGAGCAGTACTTC
d_call: TRBD1; j_call: TRBJ2-1; v_call: TRBV4-3; cdr3_length: 16; clone_size: .; cdr3_aa: CASSHLLGQGKDEQFF; cdr3_nt: TGCGCCAGCAGCCACCTACTCGGACAGGGTAAGGATGAGCAGTTCTTC
d_call: .; j_call: TRBJ2-7; v_call: TRBV5-4; cdr3_length: 16; clone_size: .; cdr3_aa: CASSLAVGAESYEQYF; cdr3_nt: TGTGCCAGCAGCTTGGCCGTCGGAGCGGAGAGCTACGAGCAGTACTTC
d_call: .; j_call: TRBJ2-3; v_call: TRBV24-1; cdr3_length: 14; clone_size: .; cdr3_aa: CATSGAEFGDTQYF; cdr3_nt: TGTGCCACCAGTGGAGCGGAGTTCGGAGATACGCAGTATTTT
d_call: .; j_call: TRBJ1-2; v_call: TRBV12-3/TRBV12-4; cdr3_length: 13; clone_size: .; cdr3_aa: CASRTDSFDGYTF; cdr3_nt: TGTGCCAGCAGGACGGACAGCTTTGATGGCTACACCTTC
d_call: TRBD1; j_call: TRBJ2-7; v_call: TRBV12-3/TRBV12-4; cdr3_length: 12; clone_size: .; cdr3_aa: CASRTDRDEQYF; cdr3_nt: TGTGCCAGCAGAACGGACAGGGACGAGCAGTACTTC
d_call: .; j_call: TRBJ1-2; v_call: TRBV5-6; cdr3_length: 12; clone_size: .; cdr3_aa: CASSQETEGYTF; cdr3_nt: TGTGCCAGCAGCCAAGAGACAGAAGGCTACACCTTC
d_call: TRBD1; j_call: TRBJ1-2; v_call: TRBV5-1; cdr3_length: 15; clone_size: .; cdr3_aa: CASSESPGTGGGYTF; cdr3_nt: TGCGCCAGCAGCGAATCACCCGGGACAGGGGGTGGCTACACCTTC
d_call: TRBD1; j_call: TRBJ1-5; v_call: TRBV16; cdr3_length: 16; clone_size: .; cdr3_aa: CASSQVSGQIGQPQHF; cdr3_nt: TGTGCCAGCAGCCAAGTATCGGGACAGATCGGTCAGCCCCAGCATTTT